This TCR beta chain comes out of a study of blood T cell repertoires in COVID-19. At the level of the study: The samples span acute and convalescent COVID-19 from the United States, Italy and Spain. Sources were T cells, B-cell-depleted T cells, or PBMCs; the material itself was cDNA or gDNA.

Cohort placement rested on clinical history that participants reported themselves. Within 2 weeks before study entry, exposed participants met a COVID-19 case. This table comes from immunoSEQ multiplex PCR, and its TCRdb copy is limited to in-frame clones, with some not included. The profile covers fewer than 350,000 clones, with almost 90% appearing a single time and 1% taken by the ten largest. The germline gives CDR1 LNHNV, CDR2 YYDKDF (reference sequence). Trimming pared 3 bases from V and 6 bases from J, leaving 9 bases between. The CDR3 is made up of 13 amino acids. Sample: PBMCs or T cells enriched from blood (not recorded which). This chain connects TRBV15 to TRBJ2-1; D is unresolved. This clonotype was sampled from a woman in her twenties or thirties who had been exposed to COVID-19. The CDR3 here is CATSREIFNEQFF. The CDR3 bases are TGTGCCACCAGCAGGGAGATTTTCAATGAGCAGTTCTTC.